The present T cell receptor beta chain was sequenced within a study of shared clonotypes between healthy human individuals. Study overall: Researchers assigned three CD4 naive, three CD4 memory, two CD8 naive and one CD8 memory plate to each donor.

Authors' analysis steps: Junction-only immunoSEQ sequences carried no quality scores, so filtering differed. Profiled with immunoSEQ multiplex PCR; TCRdb holds only in-frame clones, not every one. V and J calls and clone size are given by that table; D and trimming were obtained from the DNA. The sample contains around 2.3 million clones, around 95% of which appear only once. Germline lookup yields CDR1 GTSNPN and CDR2 SVGIG (reference sequence). CDR3 size: 15 residues. Between the trimmed V and J ends, which lost 0 bases and 9 bases, there was a span of 20 bases. A CD45RA-negative memory subset and a CD45RA+ naive subset were separated from the CD4+ cells.

This chain uses TRBV30 with TRBJ2-5; D is ambiguous. The material sequenced was naive CD4+ T cells sorted from blood. The subset denotes: CD45RA+ positively selected. This sequence was found in a man aged 18 to 35 in good health. The CDR3 is CAWSVQIRGGVSQYF. In DNA, the CDR3 is TGTGCCTGGAGTGTACAGATTCGCGGTGGGGTGTCCCAGTACTTC.